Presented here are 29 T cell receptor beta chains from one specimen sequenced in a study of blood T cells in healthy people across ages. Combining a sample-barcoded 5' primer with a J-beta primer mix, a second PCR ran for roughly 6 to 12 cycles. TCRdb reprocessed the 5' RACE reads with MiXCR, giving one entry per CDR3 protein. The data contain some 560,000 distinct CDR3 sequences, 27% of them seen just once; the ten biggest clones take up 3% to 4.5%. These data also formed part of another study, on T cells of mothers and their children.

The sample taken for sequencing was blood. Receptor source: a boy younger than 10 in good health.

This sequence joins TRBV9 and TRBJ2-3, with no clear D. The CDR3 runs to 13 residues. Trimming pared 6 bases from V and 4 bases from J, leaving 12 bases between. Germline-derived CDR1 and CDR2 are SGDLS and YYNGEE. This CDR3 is CASNLIVSDTQYF. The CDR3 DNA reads TGTGCCAGCAACCTCATAGTTTCAGATACGCAGTATTTT.

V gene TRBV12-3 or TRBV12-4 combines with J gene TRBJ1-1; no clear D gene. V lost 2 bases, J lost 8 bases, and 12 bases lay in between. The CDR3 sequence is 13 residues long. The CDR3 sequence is CASSLSGNGEAFF. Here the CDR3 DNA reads TGTGCCAGCAGTTTATCGGGGAATGGCGAAGCTTTCTTT.

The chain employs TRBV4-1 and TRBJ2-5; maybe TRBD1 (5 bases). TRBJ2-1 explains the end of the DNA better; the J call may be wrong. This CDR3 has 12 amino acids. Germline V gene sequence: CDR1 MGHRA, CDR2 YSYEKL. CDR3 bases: TGCGCCAGCAGCCTTCCGGACATTGAGCAGTTCTTC. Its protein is CASSLPDIEQFF.

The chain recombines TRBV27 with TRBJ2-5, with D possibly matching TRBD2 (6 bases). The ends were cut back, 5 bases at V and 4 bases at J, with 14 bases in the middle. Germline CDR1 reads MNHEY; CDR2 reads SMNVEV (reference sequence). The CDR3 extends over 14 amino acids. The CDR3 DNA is TGTGCCAGCAGTCCGCACGCGGGAAGAGAGACCCAGTACTTC. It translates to CASSPHAGRETQYF.

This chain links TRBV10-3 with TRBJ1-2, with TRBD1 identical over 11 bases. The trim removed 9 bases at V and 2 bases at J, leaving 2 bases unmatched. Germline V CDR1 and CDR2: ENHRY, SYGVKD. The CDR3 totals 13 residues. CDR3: CAIGQGANYGYTF. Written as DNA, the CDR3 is TGTGCCATTGGACAGGGGGCGAACTATGGCTACACCTTC.

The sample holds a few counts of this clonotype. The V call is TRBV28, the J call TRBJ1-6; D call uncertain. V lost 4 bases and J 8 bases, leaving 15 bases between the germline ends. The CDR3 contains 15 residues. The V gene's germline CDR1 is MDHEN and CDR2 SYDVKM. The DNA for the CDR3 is TGTGCCAGCAGTTACCCCGGGTTCGGGGATTCACCCCTCCACTTT. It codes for CASSYPGFGDSPLHF.

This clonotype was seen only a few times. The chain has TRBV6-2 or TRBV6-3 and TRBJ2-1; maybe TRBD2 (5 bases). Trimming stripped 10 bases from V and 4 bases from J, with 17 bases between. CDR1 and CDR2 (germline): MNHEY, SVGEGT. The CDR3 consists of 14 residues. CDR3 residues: CAITGGPQYNEQFF. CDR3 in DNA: TGTGCCATCACGGGCGGGCCACAATACAATGAGCAGTTCTTC.

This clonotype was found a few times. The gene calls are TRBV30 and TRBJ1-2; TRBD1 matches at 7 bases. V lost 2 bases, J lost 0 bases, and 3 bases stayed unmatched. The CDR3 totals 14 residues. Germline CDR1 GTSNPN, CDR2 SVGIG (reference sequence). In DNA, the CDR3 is TGTGCCTGGAGTCGGGACAGCCCTAACTATGGCTACACCTTC. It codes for CAWSRDSPNYGYTF.

The CDR3: CSAMLLDRGPLEQYF. In nucleotides, the CDR3 is TGCAGTGCTATGCTCCTGGACAGGGGGCCGCTCGAGCAGTACTTC. The chain links TRBV20-1 to TRBJ2-7; TRBD1 aligns across 11 bases. Looked up from germline, CDR1 is DFQATT and CDR2 is SNEGSKA (reference sequence). This CDR3 has 15 amino acids. V was pared by 4 bases and J by 6 bases, with 11 bases of the junction left unmatched.

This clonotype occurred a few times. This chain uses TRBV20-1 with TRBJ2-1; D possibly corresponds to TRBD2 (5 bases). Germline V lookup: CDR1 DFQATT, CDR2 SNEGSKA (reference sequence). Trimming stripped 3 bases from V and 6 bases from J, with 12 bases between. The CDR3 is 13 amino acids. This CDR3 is CSARASLVNEQFF. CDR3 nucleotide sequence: TGCAGTGCTAGGGCTAGCCTAGTCAATGAGCAGTTCTTC.

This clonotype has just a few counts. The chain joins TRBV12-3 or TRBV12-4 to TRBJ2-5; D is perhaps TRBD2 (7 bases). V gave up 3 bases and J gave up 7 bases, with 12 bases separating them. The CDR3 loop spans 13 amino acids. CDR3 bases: TGTGCCAGCAGTTTTAACAGGGAGGGGACCCAGTACTTC. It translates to CASSFNREGTQYF.

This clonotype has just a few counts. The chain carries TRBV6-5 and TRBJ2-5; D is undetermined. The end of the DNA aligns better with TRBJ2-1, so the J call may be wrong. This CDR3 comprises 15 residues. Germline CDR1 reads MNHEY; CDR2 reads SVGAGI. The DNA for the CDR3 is TGTGCCAGCAGTTACTCGTCTTTCAGTCACAATGAGCAGTTCTTC. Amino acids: CASSYSSFSHNEQFF.

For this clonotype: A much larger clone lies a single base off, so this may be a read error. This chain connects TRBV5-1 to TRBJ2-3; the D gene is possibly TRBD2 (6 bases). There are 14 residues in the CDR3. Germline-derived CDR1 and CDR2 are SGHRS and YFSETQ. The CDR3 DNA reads TGCGCCAGCAGCTTGGTCGGGAGCACAGATACGCAGTCTTTT. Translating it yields CASSLVGSTDTQSF.

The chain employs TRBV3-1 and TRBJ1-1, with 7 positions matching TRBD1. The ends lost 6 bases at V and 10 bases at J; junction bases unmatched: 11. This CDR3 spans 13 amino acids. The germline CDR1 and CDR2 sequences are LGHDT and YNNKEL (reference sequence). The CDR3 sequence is CASRTQGGERAFF. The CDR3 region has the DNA TGTGCCAGCAGAACGCAGGGGGGTGAGCGAGCTTTCTTT.

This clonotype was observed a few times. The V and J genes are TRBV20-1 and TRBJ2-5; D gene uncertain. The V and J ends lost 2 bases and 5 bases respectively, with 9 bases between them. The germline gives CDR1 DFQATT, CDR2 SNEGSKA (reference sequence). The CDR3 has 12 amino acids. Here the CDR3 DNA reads TGCAGTGCTAGAAAGGGTTGGGAGACCCAGTACTTC. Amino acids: CSARKGWETQYF.

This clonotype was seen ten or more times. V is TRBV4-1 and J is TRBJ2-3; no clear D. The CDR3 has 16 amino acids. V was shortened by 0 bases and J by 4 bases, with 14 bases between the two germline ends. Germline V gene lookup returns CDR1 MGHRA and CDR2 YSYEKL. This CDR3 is CASSQDGLSWADTQYF. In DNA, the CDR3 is TGCGCCAGCAGCCAAGATGGGCTGAGCTGGGCAGATACGCAGTATTTT.

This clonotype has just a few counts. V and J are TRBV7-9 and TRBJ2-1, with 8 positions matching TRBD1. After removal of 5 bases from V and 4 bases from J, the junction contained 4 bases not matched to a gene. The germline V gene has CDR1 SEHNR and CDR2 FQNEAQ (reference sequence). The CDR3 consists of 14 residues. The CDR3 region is CASSPGQGYNEQFF. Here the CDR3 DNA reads TGTGCCAGCAGCCCCGGACAGGGTTACAATGAGCAGTTCTTC.

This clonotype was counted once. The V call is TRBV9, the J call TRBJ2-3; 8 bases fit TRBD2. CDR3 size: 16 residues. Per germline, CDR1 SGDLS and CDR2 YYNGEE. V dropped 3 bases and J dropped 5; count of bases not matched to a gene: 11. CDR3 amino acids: CASSDLFGGAIDTQYF. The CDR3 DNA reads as TGTGCCAGCAGCGACCTTTTCGGGGGGGCCATAGATACGCAGTATTTT.

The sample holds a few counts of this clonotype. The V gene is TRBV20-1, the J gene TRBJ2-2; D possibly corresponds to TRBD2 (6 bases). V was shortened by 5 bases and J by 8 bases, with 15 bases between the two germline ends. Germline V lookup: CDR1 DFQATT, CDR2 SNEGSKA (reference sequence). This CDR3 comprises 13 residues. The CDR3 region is CSAGRRGGGELFF. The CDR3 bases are TGCAGTGCTGGACGGCGGGGCGGGGGGGAGCTGTTTTTT.

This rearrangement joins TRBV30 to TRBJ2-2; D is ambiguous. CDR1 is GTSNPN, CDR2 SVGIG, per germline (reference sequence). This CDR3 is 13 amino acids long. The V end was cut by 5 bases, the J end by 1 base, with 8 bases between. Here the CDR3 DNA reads TGTGCCTGGGAAGGAGAGAACACCGGGGAGCTGTTTTTT. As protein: CAWEGENTGELFF.

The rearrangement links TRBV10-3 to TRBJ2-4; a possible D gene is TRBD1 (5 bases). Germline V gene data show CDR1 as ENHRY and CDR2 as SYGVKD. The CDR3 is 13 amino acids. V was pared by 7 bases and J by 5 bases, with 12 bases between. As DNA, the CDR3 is TGTGCCATCAATGTGGGGCGCGAAAACATTCAGTACTTC. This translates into CAINVGRENIQYF.

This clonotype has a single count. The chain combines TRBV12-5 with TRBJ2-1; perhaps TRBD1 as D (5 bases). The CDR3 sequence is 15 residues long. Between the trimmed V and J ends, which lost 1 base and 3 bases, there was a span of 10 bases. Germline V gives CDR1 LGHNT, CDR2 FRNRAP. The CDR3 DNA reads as TGTGCTAGTGGTTTGGCAGGGTTGGTCTACAATGAGCAGTTCTTC. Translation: CASGLAGLVYNEQFF.

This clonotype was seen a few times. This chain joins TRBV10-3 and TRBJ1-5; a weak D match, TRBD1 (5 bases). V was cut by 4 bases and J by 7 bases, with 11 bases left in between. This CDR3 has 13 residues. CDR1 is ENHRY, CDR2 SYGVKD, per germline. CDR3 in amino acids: CAISVGGGQPQHF. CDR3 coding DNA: TGTGCCATCAGTGTAGGTGGGGGACAGCCCCAGCATTTT.

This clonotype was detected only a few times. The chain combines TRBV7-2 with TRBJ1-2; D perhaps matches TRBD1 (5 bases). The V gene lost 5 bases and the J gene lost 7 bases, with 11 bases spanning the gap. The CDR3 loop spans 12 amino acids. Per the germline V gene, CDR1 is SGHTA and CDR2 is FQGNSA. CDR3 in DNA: TGTGCCAGCAGCGCGACAGTTAGTGGCTACACCTTC. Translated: CASSATVSGYTF.

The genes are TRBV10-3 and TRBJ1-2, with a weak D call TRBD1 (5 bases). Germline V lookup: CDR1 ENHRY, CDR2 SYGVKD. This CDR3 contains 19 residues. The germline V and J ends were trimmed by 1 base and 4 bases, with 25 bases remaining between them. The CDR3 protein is CAISELDGRDLFSGYGYTF. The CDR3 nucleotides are TGTGCCATCAGTGAGTTAGATGGCAGGGACTTATTCTCGGGCTATGGCTACACCTTC.

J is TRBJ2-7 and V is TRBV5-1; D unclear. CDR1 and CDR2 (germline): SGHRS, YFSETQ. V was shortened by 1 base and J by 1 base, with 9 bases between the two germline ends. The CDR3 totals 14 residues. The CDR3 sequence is CASSLIPDSYEQYF. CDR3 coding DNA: TGCGCCAGCAGCTTGATCCCGGATTCCTACGAGCAGTACTTC.

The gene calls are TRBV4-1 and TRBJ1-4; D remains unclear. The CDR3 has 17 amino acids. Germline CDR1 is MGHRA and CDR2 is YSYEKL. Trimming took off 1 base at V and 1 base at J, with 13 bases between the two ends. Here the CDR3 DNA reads TGCGCCAGCAGCCAAGCGGGCGTCTTTGGAACTAATGAAAAACTGTTTTTT. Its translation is CASSQAGVFGTNEKLFF.

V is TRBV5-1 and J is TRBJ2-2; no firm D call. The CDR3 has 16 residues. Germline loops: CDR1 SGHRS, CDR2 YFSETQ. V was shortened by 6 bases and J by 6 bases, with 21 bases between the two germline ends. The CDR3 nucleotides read TGCGCCAGCACCATAATCCGGAACGGGTTGGCCGGGGAGCTGTTTTTT. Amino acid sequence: CASTIIRNGLAGELFF.

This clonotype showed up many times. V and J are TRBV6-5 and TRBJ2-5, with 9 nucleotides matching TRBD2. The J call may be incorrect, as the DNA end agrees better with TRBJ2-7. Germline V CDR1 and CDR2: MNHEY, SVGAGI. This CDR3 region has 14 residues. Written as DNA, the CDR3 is TGTGCCAGCAGCTATAGCGGGGGCCCCTACGAGCAGTACTTC. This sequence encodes CASSYSGGPYEQYF.